This passage covers 27 T cell receptor beta chains from one sample sequenced in a study of Ad26.COV2.S vaccination and SARS-CoV-2 variants. Described treatment: some 20 received Ad26.COV2.S at low or high dose, single or two shots; about 5 received placebo; per-sample allocation not given. Collection of the samples took place on day 63 after the first injection of vaccine or placebo. Here immunoSEQ multiplex PCR was the method, and the copy in TCRdb shows in-frame clones only, minus some. The sample includes about 350,000 clones, 88% seen only once; the top ten take around 5.8%. The material was peripheral blood, obtained in a trial of Ad26.COV2.S vaccine versus placebo. These receptors were collected from a person aged 18-60 years who received the Ad26.COV2.S COVID-19 vaccine or a placebo.

V is TRBV6-2 or TRBV6-3 and J is TRBJ2-7; the match to TRBD2 covers 11 bases. Germline CDR1 and CDR2: MNHEY and SVGEGT. The CDR3 is 14 residues long. V was pared by 2 bases and J by 4 bases, with 1 base of the junction left unmatched. In DNA, the CDR3 is TGTGCCAGCAGTTACGGACTAGCGGGTTACGAGCAGTACTTC. It encodes CASSYGLAGYEQYF.

This sequence joins TRBV18 and TRBJ2-5; TRBD1 matches 8 bases. The germline V gene has CDR1 KGHSH and CDR2 LQKENI. The CDR3 length is 15 residues. With 3 bases clipped from V and 2 bases from J, the junction kept 5 bases outside the gene matches. CDR3 residues: CASSPLQGGQETQYF. DNA of the CDR3: TGTGCCAGCTCACCTTTACAGGGGGGACAAGAGACCCAGTACTTC.

In its sample, this clone was seen once. V gene TRBV7-3 combines with J gene TRBJ1-1; perhaps TRBD1 as D (6 bases). The CDR3 has 13 amino acids. V lost 4 bases, J lost 5 bases, and 11 bases lay in between. CDR1 SGHTA and CDR2 FQGTGA come from the germline V gene. The CDR3 DNA sequence: TGTGCCAGCAGCTCACAGGGACGGACTGAAGCTTTCTTT. Its protein is CASSSQGRTEAFF.

This clone was recorded only once. This chain joins TRBV30 and TRBJ2-1; D remains unclear. Germline V gene sequence: CDR1 GTSNPN, CDR2 SVGIG (reference sequence). This CDR3 is 11 amino acids long. Trimming pared 6 bases from V and 13 bases from J, leaving 16 bases between. The CDR3 nucleotides are TGTGCCTGTCAAGCCCGGTCCGATCAGTTCTTC. This encodes CACQARSDQFF.

The chain has TRBV19 and TRBJ1-4; D gene uncertain. V lost 4 bases, J lost 8 bases, and 8 bases lay in between. CDR1 and CDR2 from the germline V gene are LNHDA and SQIVND (reference sequence). CDR3 length: 12 amino acids. The CDR3 nucleotides are TGTGCCAGTAGTACCCGACCGGAAAAACTGTTTTTT. Protein product: CASSTRPEKLFF.

The gene calls are TRBV19 and TRBJ2-7; D is perhaps TRBD1 (5 bases). Germline V gene lookup returns CDR1 LNHDA and CDR2 SQIVND (reference sequence). Deletions cut 9 bases from V and 4 bases from J, with 16 bases between. This CDR3 comprises 13 residues. The CDR3 here is CASSLDSGYEQYF. CDR3 coding DNA: TGTGCCAGCAGCCTAGACAGTGGATACGAGCAGTACTTC.

This chain joins TRBV7-8 and TRBJ2-7; weak D call: TRBD1 (6 bases). The length of the CDR3 is 14 residues. V lost 4 bases, J lost 7 bases, and 17 bases lay in between. The germline CDR1 and CDR2 sequences are SGHVS and FQNEAQ. Written as DNA, the CDR3 is TGTGCCAGCAGCTCCTACAGGGCCGGCCTGGAGCAGTACTTC. Amino acids: CASSSYRAGLEQYF.

The rearrangement uses TRBV30 and TRBJ1-2; perhaps TRBD1 as D (5 bases). The CDR3 totals 15 residues. The ends were cut back, 0 bases at V and 7 bases at J, with 18 bases in the middle. From germline, CDR1 is GTSNPN and CDR2 SVGIG (reference sequence). Here the CDR3 reads CAWSVQVGPRGGYTF. CDR3 coding DNA: TGTGCCTGGAGTGTCCAGGTCGGCCCTAGGGGTGGCTACACCTTC.

This chain uses TRBV19 with TRBJ2-3; tentative D call: TRBD2 (6 bases). V gave up 0 bases and J gave up 4 bases, with 17 bases separating them. CDR3 length: 17 amino acids. Germline CDR1 reads LNHDA; CDR2 reads SQIVND (reference sequence). As DNA, the CDR3 is TGTGCCAGTAGTATAGATTGGGGGGAGCAGGCAGCAGATACGCAGTATTTT. Translation gives CASSIDWGEQAADTQYF. The whole variable domain, remainder taken from reference TRBV19 and TRBJ2-3, is DGGITQSPKYLFRKEGQNVTLSCEQNLNHDAMYWYRQDPGQGLRLIYYSQIVNDFQKGDIAEGYSVSREKKESFPLTVTSAQKNPTAFYLCASSIDWGEQAADTQYFGPGTRLTVL.

The chain joins TRBV19 to TRBJ2-7; TRBD1 agrees at 7 bases. This CDR3 spans 17 amino acids. Germline V gene lookup returns CDR1 LNHDA and CDR2 SQIVND (reference sequence). With 6 bases clipped from V and 3 bases from J, the junction kept 17 bases outside the gene matches. In DNA form, the CDR3 reads TGTGCCAGTAGCCTTACGCTGGACAGGCAACCTTACTACGAGCAGTACTTC. This codes for CASSLTLDRQPYYEQYF.

This chain links TRBV6-5 with TRBJ2-7; TRBD2 matches at 8 bases. The germline gives CDR1 MNHEY, CDR2 SVGAGI. The CDR3 is made up of 15 amino acids. Germline trimming cut 10 bases from V and 1 base from J; bases unmatched to any gene: 12. In nucleotides, the CDR3 is TGTGCCACCTCACGAGGGAAGCGGGGGTCCTACGAGCAGTACTTC. Encoded protein: CATSRGKRGSYEQYF.

V is TRBV4-3 and J is TRBJ2-3, with TRBD2 matching over 15 bases. Germline V gives CDR1 LGHNA, CDR2 YSLEER. This CDR3 comprises 20 residues. With V trimmed by 0 bases and J by 2 bases, 9 bases remained unmatched. The DNA of the CDR3 is TGCGCCAGCAGCCAAGATCGGACTAGCGGGAGGGCCACTGACACAGATACGCAGTATTTT. This encodes CASSQDRTSGRATDTDTQYF.

CDR3 nucleotides: TGTGCCAGCAGCTTGGCAGGGTTTAGCAATCAGCCCCAGCATTTT. Translated, it gives CASSLAGFSNQPQHF. The V and J genes are TRBV5-8 and TRBJ1-5; perhaps TRBD1 as D (5 bases). CDR1 and CDR2 (germline): SGHTS, YDEGEE. The CDR3 runs to 15 residues. V was shortened by 0 bases and J by 0 bases, with 7 bases between the two germline ends.

The CDR3 DNA is TGTGCCAGCAGCACGACGGACGGACCCTACGAGCAGTACTTC. Protein: CASSTTDGPYEQYF. The rearrangement joins TRBV11-1 to TRBJ2-7; no clear D. Germline-derived CDR1 and CDR2 are SGHAT and FQDESV (reference sequence). V gave up 5 bases and J gave up 2 bases, with 13 bases separating them. The CDR3 loop spans 14 amino acids.

The chain uses TRBV7-9 and TRBJ1-1; D gene ambiguous. The germline V and J ends were trimmed by 5 bases and 1 base, with 14 bases remaining between them. This CDR3 comprises 15 residues. The germline V gene encodes CDR1 SEHNR and CDR2 FQNEAQ (reference sequence). The CDR3 here is CASSKVGGSNTEAFF. Here the CDR3 DNA reads TGTGCCAGCAGCAAGGTCGGTGGGTCGAACACTGAAGCTTTCTTT.

The genes are TRBV7-9 and TRBJ2-5; possibly TRBD1 or TRBD2 for D (5 bases each). The V gene's germline CDR1 is SEHNR and CDR2 FQNEAQ (reference sequence). CDR3 length: 14 amino acids. V gave up 4 bases and J gave up 1 base, with 10 bases separating them. DNA for the CDR3: TGTGCCAGCAGCTCGGGACGTTTCCAAGAGACCCAGTACTTC. Amino acids: CASSSGRFQETQYF.

The rearrangement uses TRBV7-2 and TRBJ2-3; D unresolved. The germline V and J ends were trimmed by 7 bases and 5 bases, with 10 bases remaining between them. The CDR3 contains 12 residues. Germline assignment: CDR1 SGHTA and CDR2 FQGNSA. This CDR3 reads CASNLFGDTQYF. The CDR3 bases are TGTGCCAGCAATCTATTCGGAGATACGCAGTATTTT.

V is TRBV6-5 and J is TRBJ2-7; 7 bases match TRBD2. Germline CDR1 MNHEY, CDR2 SVGAGI. The CDR3 has 14 amino acids. Losses at the gene ends were 8 bases for V and 0 bases for J; bases not matched to a gene: 7. The CDR3 here is CASDLAADSYEQYF. DNA for the CDR3: TGTGCCAGCGACCTAGCGGCAGACTCCTACGAGCAGTACTTC.

V gene TRBV19 combines with J gene TRBJ1-5; 11 bases are shared with TRBD1. V was pared by 5 bases and J by 7 bases, with 10 bases of the junction left unmatched. In germline, CDR1 is LNHDA, CDR2 SQIVND (reference sequence). This CDR3 has 16 residues. CDR3 sequence: CASSPRTGGAGQPQHF. In DNA form, the CDR3 reads TGTGCCAGTAGTCCAAGGACAGGGGGCGCCGGGCAGCCCCAGCATTTT. Filled out from reference TRBV19 and TRBJ1-5, the complete variable domain reads DGGITQSPKYLFRKEGQNVTLSCEQNLNHDAMYWYRQDPGQGLRLIYYSQIVNDFQKGDIAEGYSVSREKKESFPLTVTSAQKNPTAFYLCASSPRTGGAGQPQHFGDGTRLSIL.

The chain joins TRBV2 to TRBJ2-2; weak D call: TRBD2 (5 bases). The CDR3 has 13 residues. The V gene lost 8 bases and the J gene lost 4 bases, with 11 bases spanning the gap. Germline values: CDR1 SNHLY, CDR2 FYNNEI. The CDR3 DNA reads TGTGCCAGCTTGAGGGATGGCACCGGGGAGCTGTTTTTT. Its translation: CASLRDGTGELFF.

The chain carries TRBV30 and TRBJ1-1, with a tentative D call TRBD1 (6 bases). The CDR3 length is 13 residues. Trimming stripped 2 bases from V and 3 bases from J, with 10 bases between. In germline, CDR1 is GTSNPN, CDR2 SVGIG (reference sequence). CDR3 sequence (DNA): TGTGCCTGGAGTAGGAACAGGGACACTGAAGCTTTCTTT. It specifies CAWSRNRDTEAFF. The full variable domain, its missing parts supplied by reference TRBV30 and TRBJ1-1, is SQTIHQWPATLVQPVGSPLSLECTVEGTSNPNLYWYRQAAGRGLQLLFYSVGIGQISSEVPQNLSASRPQDRQFILSSKKLLLSDSGFYLCAWSRNRDTEAFFGQGTRLTVV.

The chain recombines TRBV5-1 with TRBJ2-4; 7 bases line up with TRBD1. J lost 0 bases, V lost 4 bases, and 19 bases had no gene match. The CDR3 runs 20 residues. Per the germline V gene, CDR1 is SGHRS and CDR2 is YFSETQ. The CDR3 here is CASSHPKGQSTIIAKNIQYF. The CDR3 DNA reads TGCGCCAGCAGCCACCCCAAGGGACAGAGCACAATAATAGCCAAAAACATTCAGTACTTC.

The chain joins TRBV7-8 to TRBJ1-2; the D is unclear. Trimming shortened V by 3 bases and J by 8 bases, and 10 bases separated the two germline ends. Germline assignment: CDR1 SGHVS and CDR2 FQNEAQ. The CDR3 length is 12 residues. The CDR3 loop reads CASSFDMGGYTF. In nucleotides, the CDR3 is TGTGCCAGCAGCTTTGATATGGGGGGCTACACCTTC.

The chain employs TRBV10-3 and TRBJ2-1; TRBD2 agrees at 9 bases. V was pared by 7 bases and J by 2 bases, with 6 bases of the junction left unmatched. This CDR3 has 15 residues. Germline V gives CDR1 ENHRY, CDR2 SYGVKD. CDR3 in DNA: TGTGCCATCAACCCATCTAGCGGGGCCTACAATGAGCAGTTCTTC. Translation: CAINPSSGAYNEQFF.

The chain couples TRBV5-1 to TRBJ1-2; tentative D call: TRBD1 (5 bases). Trimming shortened V by 0 bases and J by 4 bases, and 7 bases separated the two germline ends. In germline, CDR1 is SGHRS, CDR2 YFSETQ. The CDR3 sequence is 13 residues long. The CDR3 is CASSLGGTYGYTF. The CDR3, as DNA: TGCGCCAGCAGCTTGGGGGGGACCTATGGCTACACCTTC.

J is TRBJ2-1 and V is TRBV6-5; TRBD1 agrees at 11 bases. This CDR3 is built from 14 residues. Germline loops: CDR1 MNHEY, CDR2 SVGAGI. After removal of 4 bases from V and 12 bases from J, the junction contained 8 bases not matched to a gene. CDR3 coding DNA: TGTGCCAGCAGTTCAAGGACAGGGGGCATGGGGCAGTTCTTC. Encoded protein: CASSSRTGGMGQFF.

The chain combines TRBV7-9 with TRBJ2-7, with TRBD2 matching 9 bases. V gave up 5 bases and J gave up 5 bases; unmatched junction bases: 13. The CDR3 is 16 amino acids. CDR1 and CDR2 from the germline V gene are SEHNR and FQNEAQ (reference sequence). The CDR3 here is CASSHPAPGLADEQYF. The CDR3 DNA is TGTGCCAGCAGCCACCCTGCCCCGGGACTAGCCGACGAGCAGTACTTC.